This TCR beta chain derives from a study of T cell clonotyping in hematopoietic cell transplantation. The protocol was immunoSEQ multiplex PCR, while the TCRdb copy is restricted to in-frame clones and leaves out a portion. The sample comprises about 41,000 clones, roughly 85% of which are singletons, and about 5.3% rests with the top ten. Trimming removed 5 bases at V and 7 bases at J, with 14 bases between. The CDR3 loop spans 14 amino acids. CDR1 SNHLY and CDR2 FYNNEI come from the germline V gene. Time point reported: recipient sample about 28 days before transplant, after cytoreduction. This rearrangement joins TRBV2 to TRBJ1-4; D is perhaps TRBD1 (6 bases). Here the sequenced sample was peripheral blood mononuclear cells, taken before stem cell transplant. The receptor's source is a man aged 55 to 70 with myelodysplastic syndrome. Some clones in this sample may be carry-over from other donors' samples. CDR3 amino acids: CASSFDRISEKLFF. The CDR3, as DNA: TGTGCCAGCAGTTTTGACAGGATAAGTGAAAAACTGTTTTTT.